This T cell receptor (beta chain) is drawn from a study of T cell changes during pregnancy in multiple sclerosis. Profiled with immunoSEQ multiplex PCR; TCRdb holds only in-frame clones, not every one. The sample has fewer than 60,000 clones; roughly nine tenths are singletons. Trimming stripped 0 bases from V and 4 bases from J, with 11 bases between. Germline-derived CDR1 and CDR2 are LNHNV and YYDKDF (reference sequence). This CDR3 is built from 15 residues. Sequenced here: CD8+ T cells from peripheral blood mononuclear cells, sampled after pregnancy. The receptor's source is a female donor with multiple sclerosis, enrolled in a pregnancy study. The chain recombines TRBV15 with TRBJ2-3; D is unclear. CDR3 coding DNA: TGTGCCACCAGCAGAGAGGGCCACCCCGCAGATACGCAGTATTTT. It specifies CATSREGHPADTQYF.